This TCR beta chain was profiled in a study of shared clonotypes between healthy human individuals. Broader study findings: Larger estimated richness was generally seen in naive subsets than in memory subsets. Limitation of the genetic and exposure-history diversity represented came from the few donors.

Germline V gene sequence: CDR1 MDHEN, CDR2 SYDVKM. V gave up 2 bases and J gave up 0 bases; unmatched junction bases: 5. This CDR3 comprises 17 residues. This clone was seen a single time. As yet, its antigen is unknown. Produced via immunoSEQ multiplex PCR; TCRdb's table is partial and in-frame only. The data contain 1.5 million to 2.5 million clones, 85% to 95% of them singletons. The naive CD8 subset, CD45RO-negative cells positively selected for CCR7, excluded terminally differentiated effector memory CD45RA+ cells. The sample taken for sequencing was naive CD8+ T cells sorted from blood. The receptor's source is a man aged 18 to 29 in good health. J is TRBJ2-3 and V is TRBV28, with 10 bases lining up with TRBD2. CDR3 bases: TGTGCCAGCAGTTTACCTAGCGGGAGAGGGAGCACAGATACGCAGTATTTT. Protein sequence: CASSLPSGRGSTDTQYF.